This TCR beta chain derives from a study of T cell responses to AZD1222 COVID-19 vaccine. As to this clone: The target antigen is unknown.

Study conclusions and caveats: Clonal diversity was possibly underestimated; the donors were predominantly white British and more often female. Two AZD1222 administrations were followed by greater Spike-specific TCR breadth and depth.

Per the germline V gene, CDR1 is SGHNT and CDR2 is YYREEE (reference sequence). The V and J ends lost 3 bases and 7 bases respectively, with 8 bases between them. This CDR3 has 13 amino acids. Using immunoSEQ multiplex PCR, the repertoire was profiled, and TCRdb retains in-frame clones only, with some absent. Of more than 150,000 clones listed, 85% to 95% were seen once; the top ten hold around 9.3%. This TCR derives from an adult in good health. The rearrangement uses TRBV5-4 and TRBJ1-6; no clear D. This specimen was peripheral blood, taken on day 0 of AZD1222 vaccination. CDR3 residues: CASSSQENSPLHF. The CDR3 DNA sequence: TGTGCCAGCAGCTCTCAAGAAAATTCACCCCTCCACTTT.